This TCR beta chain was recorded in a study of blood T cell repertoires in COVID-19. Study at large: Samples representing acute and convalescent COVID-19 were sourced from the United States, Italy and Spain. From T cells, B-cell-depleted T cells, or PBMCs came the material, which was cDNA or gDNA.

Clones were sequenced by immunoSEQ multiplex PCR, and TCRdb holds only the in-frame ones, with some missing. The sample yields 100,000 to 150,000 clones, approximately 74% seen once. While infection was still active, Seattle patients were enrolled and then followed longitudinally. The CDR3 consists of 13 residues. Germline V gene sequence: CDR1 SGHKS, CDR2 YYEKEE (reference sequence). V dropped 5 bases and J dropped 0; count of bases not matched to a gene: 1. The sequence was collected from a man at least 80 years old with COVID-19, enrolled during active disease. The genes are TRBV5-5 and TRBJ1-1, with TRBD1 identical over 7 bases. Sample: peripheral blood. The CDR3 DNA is TGTGCCAGCAGTGGACAGGTGAACACTGAAGCTTTCTTT. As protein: CASSGQVNTEAFF.